This T cell receptor beta chain was obtained from a study of T cell responses to AZD1222 COVID-19 vaccine. Study results and limitations: Donors skewed white British and female; clonal diversity was possibly underestimated.

Regarding this clone: The antigen is not known.

The CDR3 length is 14 residues. Germline V gene lookup returns CDR1 SEHNR and CDR2 FQNEAQ (reference sequence). Only in-frame clones appear in the TCRdb table, and some are missing; sequencing was by immunoSEQ multiplex PCR. This table has roughly 180,000 clones, about 90% appearing once. The receptor's source is an adult who received the AZD1222 COVID-19 vaccine. The chain recombines TRBV7-9 with TRBJ1-6; a weak D match, TRBD1 (6 bases). The sequenced sample was peripheral blood, obtained 28 days after the second AZD1222 dose. CDR3: CAGAGGGFNSPLHF. CDR3 sequence (DNA): TGTGCAGGGGCCGGAGGGGGGTTTAATTCACCCCTCCACTTT. The full variable domain, its missing parts supplied by reference TRBV7-9 and TRBJ1-6, is DTGVSQNPRHKITKRGQNVTFRCDPISEHNRLYWYRQTLGQGPEFLTYFQNEAQLEKSRLLSDRFSAERPKGSFSTLEIQRTEQGDSAMYLCAGAGGGFNSPLHFGNGTRLTVT.